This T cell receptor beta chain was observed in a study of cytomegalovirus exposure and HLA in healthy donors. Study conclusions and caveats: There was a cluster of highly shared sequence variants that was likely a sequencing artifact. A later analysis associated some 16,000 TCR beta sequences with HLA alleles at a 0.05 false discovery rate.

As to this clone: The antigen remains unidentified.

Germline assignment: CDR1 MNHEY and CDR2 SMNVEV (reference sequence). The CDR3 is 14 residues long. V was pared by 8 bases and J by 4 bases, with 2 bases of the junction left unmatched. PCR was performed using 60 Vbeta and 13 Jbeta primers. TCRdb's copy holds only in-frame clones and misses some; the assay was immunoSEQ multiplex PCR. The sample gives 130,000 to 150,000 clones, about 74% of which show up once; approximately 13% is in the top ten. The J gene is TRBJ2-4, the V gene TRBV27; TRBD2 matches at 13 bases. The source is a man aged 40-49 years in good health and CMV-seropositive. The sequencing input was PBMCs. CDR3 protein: CASSGLAGKNIQYF. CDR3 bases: TGTGCCAGCTCGGGACTAGCGGGGAAAAACATTCAGTACTTC.